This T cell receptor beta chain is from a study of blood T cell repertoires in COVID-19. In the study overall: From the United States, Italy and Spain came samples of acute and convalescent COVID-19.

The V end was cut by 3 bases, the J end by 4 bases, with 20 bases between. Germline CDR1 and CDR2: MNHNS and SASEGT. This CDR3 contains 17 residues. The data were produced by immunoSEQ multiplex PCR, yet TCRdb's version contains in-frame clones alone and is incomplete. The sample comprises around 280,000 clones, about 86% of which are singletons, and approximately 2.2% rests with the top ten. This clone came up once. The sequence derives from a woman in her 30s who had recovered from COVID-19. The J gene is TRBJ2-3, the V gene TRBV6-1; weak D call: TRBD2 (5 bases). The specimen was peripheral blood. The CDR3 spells CASSDRSGLPRPDTQYF. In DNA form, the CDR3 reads TGTGCCAGCAGTGATCGCAGCGGCCTCCCACGCCCAGATACGCAGTATTTT.